Sequencing of this T cell receptor beta chain was carried out in a study of cytomegalovirus exposure and HLA in healthy donors. Notes on the study in general: For most subjects, TCR beta sequences were reported to predict HLA-A and HLA-B alleles with accuracy.

CDR3 length equals 15 residues. Germline V gene lookup returns CDR1 SEHNR and CDR2 FQNEAQ (reference sequence). The PCR was carried out with 60 Vbeta primers and 13 Jbeta primers. The protocol was immunoSEQ multiplex PCR, while the TCRdb copy is restricted to in-frame clones and leaves out a portion. Of 160,000 or so clones detected, about four fifths appear once; the ten largest clones hold roughly 5%. Comment on this clone: Its matching antigen is unknown. An end of the junction differs from the germline gene, which may be a read error.

Material for sequencing was PBMCs. The chain is built from TRBV7-9 and TRBJ2-3; no definite D call. The sequence was obtained from a man aged 25 to 40 in good health and CMV-seronegative. The CDR3 DNA reads as TGTTCCAGCAGCTTGGTTGAGGTGGGCACAGATACGCAGTATTTT. As protein: CSSSLVEVGTDTQYF.